Below are 10 T cell receptor beta chains sequenced from a single sample in a study of cytotoxic CD8 clonotypes in ibrutinib-treated CLL. TCRdb's table, derived via immunoSEQ multiplex PCR, lists solely in-frame clones and lacks some. The data show a few hundred thousand clones, 80% seen once. The material was PBMCs, obtained before ibrutinib treatment. The receptors were gathered from a human donor with chronic lymphocytic leukemia.

The genes are TRBV12-5 and TRBJ2-7; 8 bases match TRBD1. Trimming at V came to 9 bases and at J to 3 bases, leaving 16 bases not matched to a gene. This CDR3 is built from 16 residues. Germline V gene lookup returns CDR1 LGHNT and CDR2 FRNRAP. CDR3 in DNA: TGTGCTAGCGAAAAAAACGACAGGGGTGAATTCTACGAGCAGTACTTC. Protein sequence: CASEKNDRGEFYEQYF.

The V and J genes are TRBV25-1 and TRBJ2-1; 7 bases line up with TRBD2. CDR3 length: 13 residues. Germline V gives CDR1 MGHDK, CDR2 SYGVNS. Trimming cost V 4 bases and J 12 bases; bases outside gene matches: 9. The CDR3 DNA reads TGTGCCAGCAGTGTCCCCTTGACTAGCAGGCAGTTCTTC. Translated, it gives CASSVPLTSRQFF.

There are a few counts of this clone. The chain is built from TRBV7-9 and TRBJ2-1; no reliable D call. The CDR3 length is 14 residues. Trimming removed 7 bases from V and 0 bases from J, with 10 bases in between. Germline lookup yields CDR1 SEHNR and CDR2 FQNEAQ (reference sequence). The chain's CDR3 is CASTSLSSYNEQFF. The CDR3 nucleotides read TGTGCCAGCACCTCATTGAGCTCCTACAATGAGCAGTTCTTC.

For the CDR3, the DNA is TGTGCCAGCAGCCCCCTTGAGCGGCCCTTCTACAATGAGCAGTTCTTC. This gives the protein CASSPLERPFYNEQFF. This chain links TRBV7-3 with TRBJ2-1; D perhaps matches TRBD2 (5 bases). In germline, CDR1 is SGHTA, CDR2 FQGTGA. V was pared by 5 bases and J by 3 bases, with 17 bases between. The CDR3 is 16 amino acids.

This chain connects TRBV6-1 to TRBJ2-7, with D possibly being TRBD2 (6 bases). The CDR3 sequence is 15 residues long. The V and J ends lost 2 bases and 3 bases respectively, with 14 bases between them. Germline CDR1 is MNHNS and CDR2 is SASEGT. Here the CDR3 reads CASSEIGRRGYEQYF. The CDR3 DNA reads as TGTGCCAGCAGTGAAATCGGGAGAAGGGGCTACGAGCAGTACTTC.

The chain combines TRBV25-1 with TRBJ2-7; no reliable D call. Germline CDR1 and CDR2: MGHDK and SYGVNS. This CDR3 region has 16 residues. Between the trimmed V and J ends, which lost 0 bases and 0 bases, there was a span of 12 bases. CDR3 nucleotides: TGTGCCAGCAGTGAATATGAGAGGTCAGGCTCCTACGAGCAGTACTTC. Amino acid sequence: CASSEYERSGSYEQYF.

This rearrangement joins TRBV9 to TRBJ1-1; D not resolved. Germline assignment: CDR1 SGDLS and CDR2 YYNGEE. V was clipped by 0 bases and J by 0 bases, with 9 bases between them. The length of the CDR3 is 15 residues. CDR3 sequence reads: CASSVDGSMNTEAFF. The CDR3 DNA sequence: TGTGCCAGCAGCGTAGACGGCAGCATGAACACTGAAGCTTTCTTT.

This chain joins TRBV5-3 and TRBJ2-7, with 9 positions matching TRBD2. TRBV5-3 qualifies as an ORF whose function is uncertain. J gave up 6 bases and V 8 bases, and 15 bases lay outside the gene matches. The CDR3 is 15 residues long. CDR3 protein: CASSQDLAGRVEQYF. For the CDR3, the DNA is TGTGCCAGCAGCCAGGATCTAGCGGGAAGGGTCGAGCAGTACTTC.

The CDR3 here is CAWSVPSGSTELQFF. CDR3 DNA sequence: TGTGCCTGGAGTGTTCCCAGCGGGAGTACTGAATTGCAGTTCTTC. The V and J genes are TRBV30 and TRBJ2-1; 8 positions agree with TRBD2. The CDR3 extends over 15 amino acids. J gave up 12 bases and V 0 bases, and 13 bases lay outside the gene matches. From germline, CDR1 is GTSNPN and CDR2 SVGIG (reference sequence). The variable domain in full, completed from reference TRBV30 and TRBJ2-1, reads SQTIHQWPATLVQPVGSPLSLECTVEGTSNPNLYWYRQAAGRGLQLLFYSVGIGQISSEVPQNLSASRPQDRQFILSSKKLLLSDSGFYLCAWSVPSGSTELQFFGPGTRLTVL.

This clone appeared once. The chain uses TRBV28 and TRBJ2-2; 9 bases agree with TRBD1. The V and J ends lost 5 bases and 2 bases, in that order; junction bases with no gene match: 6. Germline-derived CDR1 and CDR2 are MDHEN and SYDVKM. CDR3 length equals 16 residues. CDR3: CASSPRTGANTGELFF. The CDR3 nucleotides read TGTGCCAGCAGTCCTCGGACAGGGGCAAACACCGGGGAGCTGTTTTTT.